The 17 T cell receptor beta chains given below trace back to one sample, sequenced in a study of graft-versus-host responses after intestinal transplantation. TCRdb's copy holds only in-frame clones and misses some; the assay was immunoSEQ multiplex PCR. The sample consists of thousands of clones, roughly 31% of them appearing once. This sample comprised alloreactive CD4+ T cells from a mixed lymphocyte reaction culture, obtained before intestinal transplant. Stated subset: CFSE-low proliferating T cells sorted from roughly six-day pre-transplant mixed lymphocyte reaction (GvH or HvG direction). These receptors came from a human patient who received an intestinal transplant.

This clone was detected only once. The rearrangement uses TRBV19 and TRBJ1-5; D gene uncertain. This CDR3 comprises 16 residues. Germline V lookup: CDR1 LNHDA, CDR2 SQIVND (reference sequence). Trimming removed 5 bases from V and 4 bases from J, with 18 bases in between. As DNA, the CDR3 is TGTGCCAGTAGTTACTACGAGGCCACGAGGAATCAGCCCCAGCATTTT. Amino acid sequence: CASSYYEATRNQPQHF.

The gene calls are TRBV27 and TRBJ2-3, with TRBD1 matching over 9 bases. The germline V gene encodes CDR1 MNHEY and CDR2 SMNVEV (reference sequence). This CDR3 spans 15 amino acids. The V segment lost 5 bases and the J segment 5 bases; nucleotides outside the gene matches: 8. DNA of the CDR3: TGTGCCAGCAGTCCGCCCGGGACAGGGATAGATACGCAGTATTTT. Amino acids: CASSPPGTGIDTQYF.

This rearrangement joins TRBV28 to TRBJ1-1; TRBD1 matches 7 bases. V trimming: 6 bases; J trimming: 7 bases; junction bases outside the gene matches: 11. This CDR3 is 14 amino acids long. CDR1 is MDHEN, CDR2 SYDVKM, per germline. The CDR3 coding sequence is TGTGCCAGCAGCCCAGGGACAGCTTTTAATGAAGCTTTCTTT. Its translation is CASSPGTAFNEAFF.

This clone was counted between two and nine times. J is TRBJ2-3 and V is TRBV14; D unresolved. This CDR3 spans 11 amino acids. With 4 bases removed from V and 6 bases from J, the gap between germline ends came to 5 bases. The germline V gene has CDR1 SGHDN and CDR2 FVKESK. This CDR3 reads CASSLLDTQYF. CDR3 nucleotide sequence: TGTGCCAGCAGCCTATTGGATACGCAGTATTTT.

This clone has more than one count but fewer than ten. This chain uses TRBV6-5 with TRBJ1-5; TRBD1 agrees at 7 bases. Germline loops: CDR1 MNHEY, CDR2 SVGAGI. After removal of 6 bases from V and 6 bases from J, the junction contained 8 bases not matched to a gene. The CDR3 has 14 residues. CDR3: CASRPAGGGQPQHF. CDR3 DNA sequence: TGTGCCAGCAGACCCGCAGGGGGTGGTCAGCCCCAGCATTTT.

The chain couples TRBV18 to TRBJ1-1, with no clear D. Trimming left V 5 bases short and J 0 bases short, with 10 bases between. The CDR3 runs 14 residues. The germline V gene has CDR1 KGHSH and CDR2 LQKENI. The CDR3 nucleotides read TGTGCCAGCTCAAGACTGGAACTGAACACTGAAGCTTTCTTT. Amino acids: CASSRLELNTEAFF.

The V and J genes are TRBV7-9 and TRBJ2-4; D perhaps matches TRBD2 (5 bases). V was cut by 5 bases and J by 0 bases, with 11 bases left in between. The germline V gene has CDR1 SEHNR and CDR2 FQNEAQ (reference sequence). This CDR3 spans 15 amino acids. CDR3 region: CASSPHGLAKNIQYF. The CDR3 DNA sequence: TGTGCCAGCAGCCCCCACGGACTAGCCAAAAACATTCAGTACTTC.

The sample holds a few counts of this clone. This rearrangement joins TRBV2 to TRBJ1-2; 9 bases match TRBD1. V lost 8 bases and J lost 0; bases outside the gene matches: 4. CDR3 length: 14 residues. From germline, CDR1 is SNHLY and CDR2 FYNNEI. CDR3 region: CASRGQGANYGYTF. DNA of the CDR3: TGTGCCAGCCGGGGACAGGGAGCTAACTATGGCTACACCTTC.

The chain uses TRBV7-3 and TRBJ1-1; D call uncertain. V lost 4 bases and J lost 3, with 9 bases in between. The CDR3 extends over 13 amino acids. The germline CDR1 and CDR2 sequences are SGHTA and FQGTGA. The CDR3 loop reads CASSYAPDTEAFF. Here the CDR3 DNA reads TGTGCCAGCAGCTACGCCCCGGACACTGAAGCTTTCTTT.

This clone occurred a few times. This sequence joins TRBV7-8 and TRBJ2-7, with no clear D. This CDR3 spans 13 amino acids. Germline-derived CDR1 and CDR2 are SGHVS and FQNEAQ. V lost 5 bases and J 4 bases, leaving 12 bases between the germline ends. CDR3 nucleotides: TGTGCCAGCAGCACGTACGACAAGTACGAGCAGTACTTC. Its translation is CASSTYDKYEQYF.

Only a few counts were recorded for this clone. The genes are TRBV11-1 and TRBJ2-7; 9 positions match TRBD1. CDR1 is SGHAT and CDR2 is FQDESV in the germline V gene (reference sequence). This CDR3 is built from 13 residues. V lost 8 bases to trimming and J lost 6 bases; unmatched junction nucleotides: 8. The CDR3 sequence: CASGYRGPGEQYF. DNA for the CDR3: TGTGCCAGCGGATACAGGGGGCCAGGCGAGCAGTACTTC.

The chain carries TRBV18 and TRBJ1-2, with TRBD1 matching 10 bases. J was trimmed by 3 bases and V by 6 bases; bases with no gene match: 4. Germline CDR1 KGHSH, CDR2 LQKENI. The CDR3 is 14 amino acids. Here the CDR3 DNA reads TGTGCCAGCTCGCTGGACAGGGGGGACTATGGCTACACCTTC. Protein: CASSLDRGDYGYTF. Full variable domain (outside the CDR3, taken from reference TRBV18 and TRBJ1-2): NAGVMQNPRHLVRRRGQEARLRCSPMKGHSHVYWYRQLPEEGLKFMVYLQKENIIDESGMPKERFSAEFPKEGPSILRIQQVVRGDSAAYFCASSLDRGDYGYTFGSGTRLTVV.

By sample share, this clone is medium-sized. In DNA form, the CDR3 reads TGTGCCAGCAGTGAGCGTCGGCAGGATGAAGCTTTCTTT. Protein sequence: CASSERRQDEAFF. The V call is TRBV2, the J call TRBJ1-1; no firm D call. Germline values: CDR1 SNHLY, CDR2 FYNNEI. The CDR3 spans 13 residues. V lost 3 bases, J lost 7 bases, and 12 bases lay in between.

The DNA for the CDR3 is TGTGCCAGCTCACTTTCACGACCGACAAATGAAAAACTGTTTTTT. Translation gives CASSLSRPTNEKLFF. The chain couples TRBV18 to TRBJ1-4, with unresolved D. Germline CDR1 reads KGHSH; CDR2 reads LQKENI. Trimming left V 4 bases short and J 5 bases short, with 14 bases between. The CDR3 runs to 15 residues.

This clone ranks as medium-sized. J is TRBJ1-4 and V is TRBV7-2; 8 nucleotides match TRBD1. The CDR3 contains 15 residues. V was clipped by 0 bases and J by 5 bases; unmatched bases: 2. Per the germline V gene, CDR1 is SGHTA and CDR2 is FQGNSA. The CDR3 region is CASSLAGTGNEKLFF. In nucleotides, the CDR3 is TGTGCCAGCAGCTTAGCCGGGACAGGCAATGAAAAACTGTTTTTT.

The gene calls are TRBV10-3 and TRBJ2-2; D may be TRBD2 (5 bases). Trimming took 9 bases from V and 4 from J, leaving 12 bases between them. This CDR3 contains 13 residues. Germline loops: CDR1 ENHRY, CDR2 SYGVKD. The CDR3 loop is CAIAGPTTGELFF. The CDR3 DNA is TGTGCCATTGCGGGTCCTACCACCGGGGAGCTGTTTTTT.

Comments on this clone: Other nucleotide sequences from this sample produce the same CDR3. This chain uses TRBV6-6 with TRBJ1-1; 10 bases agree with TRBD1. The trim removed 3 bases at V and 11 bases at J, leaving 3 bases unmatched. The CDR3 spans 12 residues. Per the germline V gene, CDR1 is MNHNY and CDR2 is SVGAGI (reference sequence). The CDR3 region has the DNA TGTGCCAGCAGTTATGGGACAGGGGCCGCTTTCTTT. This codes for CASSYGTGAAFF.